This TCR beta chain was recorded in a study of CD8 T cell repertoires and HIV-1 epitope variants. Background on the study: Enriched T cells were co-cultured with equal numbers of autologous T cell-negative antigen-presenting cells.

The CDR3 has 14 residues. V lost 3 bases and J lost 6; bases outside the gene matches: 3. CDR1 and CDR2 (germline): SGDLS, YYNGEE. To note about this clone: Its specificity is unknown.

Generated by immunoSEQ multiplex PCR, the TCRdb table keeps only in-frame clones and is missing some. The table has several thousand clones, 50% to 70% seen once; the top ten hold roughly 40%. J is TRBJ2-1 and V is TRBV9; the match to TRBD1 covers 10 bases. Material: cultured CD8+ T cells derived from PBMCs. This sequence originates from a male donor with HIV. CDR3 loop: CASSAWTGGNEQFF. The CDR3 region has the DNA TGTGCCAGCAGCGCCTGGACAGGGGGCAATGAGCAGTTCTTC.